This T cell receptor beta chain comes out of a study of cytomegalovirus exposure and HLA in healthy donors. A multiplex PCR was run with 60 Vbeta primers and 13 Jbeta primers. Profiled with immunoSEQ multiplex PCR; TCRdb holds only in-frame clones, not every one. The table shows some 110,000 clones, with around 78% occurring only once. CDR3 size: 15 residues. Germline CDR1 reads LGHNA; CDR2 reads YSLEER. The junction had 6 bases not matched to a gene; V was cut back by 1 base and J by 9 bases. The source material was PBMCs. The receptor comes from a man aged 35-49 years in good health and CMV-seronegative. The chain employs TRBV4-3 and TRBJ1-6, with 7 bases aligning to TRBD1. The CDR3: CASSQGQGGGSPLHF. The CDR3 DNA reads as TGCGCCAGCAGCCAAGGACAGGGCGGTGGTTCACCCCTCCACTTT.